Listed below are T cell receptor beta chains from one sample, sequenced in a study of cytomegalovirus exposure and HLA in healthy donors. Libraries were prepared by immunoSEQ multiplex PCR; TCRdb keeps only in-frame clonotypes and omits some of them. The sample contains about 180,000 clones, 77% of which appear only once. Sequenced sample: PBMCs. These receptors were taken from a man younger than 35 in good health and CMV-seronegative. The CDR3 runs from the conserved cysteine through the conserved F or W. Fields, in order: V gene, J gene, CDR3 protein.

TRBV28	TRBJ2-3	CASGPVDTQYF
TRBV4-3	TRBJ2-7	CASSQDRDRAFSLQYF
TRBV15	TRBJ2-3	CATSPLGLAGGASQYF
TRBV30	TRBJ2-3	CAWSVPSGEGRDTQYF
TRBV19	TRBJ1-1	CASSISGSTEAFF
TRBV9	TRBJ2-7	CASSVEGGKGGEQYF
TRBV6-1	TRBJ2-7	CASSAFRGYEQYF
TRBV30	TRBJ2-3	CAWSVSRGRADTQYF
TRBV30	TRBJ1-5	CAWSVEQGNQPQHF
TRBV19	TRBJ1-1	CASIDNRGLKNTEAFF
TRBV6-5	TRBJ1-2	CASSRIPTGGQGYTF
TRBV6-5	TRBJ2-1	CASSYSIGRVSNEQFF
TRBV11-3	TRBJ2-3	CASSGPRRRGGAPDTQYF
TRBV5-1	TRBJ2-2	CASSWGRAGELFF
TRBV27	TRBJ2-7	CASSTPGQGPYEQYF
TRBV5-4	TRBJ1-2	CASSLAGYPYGYTF
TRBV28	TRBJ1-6	CASSLGRTGAYSPLHF
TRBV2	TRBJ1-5	CASTRTILGNQPQHF
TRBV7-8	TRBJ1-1	CASSFAEGNTEAFF
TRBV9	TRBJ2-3	CASSRTSGGAGTQYF
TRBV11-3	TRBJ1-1	CASSPPSGGNEAFF
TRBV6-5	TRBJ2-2	CASSYYQGAVTGELFF
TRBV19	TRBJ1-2	CASRGTNRGGRENGYTF
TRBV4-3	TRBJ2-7	CASSQLPGQTYEQYF
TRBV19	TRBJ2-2	CASSINQANTGELFF
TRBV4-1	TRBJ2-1	CASSQEGSSGGANEQFF
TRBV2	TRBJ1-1	CASSQGASTEAFF
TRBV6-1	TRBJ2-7	CASTPGPSSYEQYF
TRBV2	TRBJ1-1	CASSDMSYTEAFF
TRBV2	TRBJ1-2	CASSAGQYYGYTF
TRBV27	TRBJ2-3	CASSFGRAGSTDTQYF
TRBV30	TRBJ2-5	CALQGYQETQYF
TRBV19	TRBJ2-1	CASGGRSYNEQFF
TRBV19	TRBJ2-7	CASKGDRGRSYEQYF